This TCR beta chain came from a study of blood T cell repertoires in COVID-19. Across the study: Samples taken during acute and convalescent COVID-19 were collected in the United States, Italy and Spain.

Profiling relied on immunoSEQ multiplex PCR, and the TCRdb table lists in-frame clones only, not all of them. Of under 350,000 clones listed, 86% are singletons. The sequence derives from a young man who had recovered from COVID-19. Sequenced sample: PBMCs or T cells enriched from blood (not recorded which).

In nucleotides, the CDR3 is TGTGCCTGGAGAGATTACAGGGTCCAGGGGGACTATGGCTACACCTTC. This encodes CAWRDYRVQGDYGYTF. The genes are TRBV30 and TRBJ1-2, with 7 bases lining up with TRBD1. V dropped 3 bases and J dropped 3; count of bases not matched to a gene: 13. Germline V gene sequence: CDR1 GTSNPN, CDR2 SVGIG (reference sequence). The length of the CDR3 is 16 residues.